A selection of T cell receptor beta chains follows, all from one sample in a study of blood T cell repertoires in COVID-19. Produced via immunoSEQ multiplex PCR; TCRdb's table is partial and in-frame only. This table holds 140,000 or so clones, 75% to 85% found once. Source material: peripheral blood. The receptor source for this set is a man in his 60s with acute or convalescent COVID-19. The CDR3 runs from the conserved cysteine through the conserved F or W. A D gene is named only where the DNA matches it firmly. The size field is filled for only some rows; it gives once, few, many or a size class.

J gene: TRBJ2-3
V gene: TRBV12-3/TRBV12-4
clone size: NA
D gene: NA
CDR3 protein: CASSLNSLDTQYF
CDR3 DNA: TGTGCCAGCAGTTTAAATTCGTTAGATACGCAGTATTTT

J gene: TRBJ2-4
V gene: TRBV7-8
clone size: NA
D gene: TRBD2
CDR3 protein: CASSLARVTSGSVGKNIQYF
CDR3 DNA: TGTGCCAGCAGCTTAGCGAGGGTAACTAGCGGGAGCGTTGGCAAAAACATTCAGTACTTC

J gene: TRBJ2-7
V gene: TRBV2
clone size: NA
D gene: TRBD2
CDR3 protein: CASSEAWAGGTYEQYF
CDR3 DNA: TGTGCCAGCAGTGAAGCTTGGGCGGGAGGGACCTACGAGCAGTACTTC

J gene: TRBJ1-5
V gene: TRBV6-5
clone size: NA
D gene: TRBD1
CDR3 protein: CASSLTGGQPQHF
CDR3 DNA: TGTGCCAGCAGCCTGACAGGGGGCCAGCCCCAGCATTTT

J gene: TRBJ2-2
V gene: TRBV19
clone size: NA
D gene: TRBD1
CDR3 protein: CASSIDPGQGNTGELFF
CDR3 DNA: TGTGCCAGTAGTATAGATCCAGGACAGGGGAACACCGGGGAGCTGTTTTTT

J gene: TRBJ2-7
V gene: TRBV5-1
clone size: NA
D gene: TRBD1
CDR3 protein: CASSWTGAHNGGEQYF
CDR3 DNA: TGCGCCAGCAGCTGGACAGGGGCGCACAATGGGGGAGAGCAGTACTTC

J gene: TRBJ2-5
V gene: TRBV5-1
clone size: once
D gene: NA
CDR3 protein: CASSLAPSRPETQYF
CDR3 DNA: TGCGCCAGCAGCTTGGCCCCTAGCCGGCCAGAGACCCAGTACTTC

J gene: TRBJ2-3
V gene: TRBV6-2/TRBV6-3
clone size: NA
D gene: NA
CDR3 protein: CASSSHTDTQYF
CDR3 DNA: TGTGCCAGCAGCTCCCACACAGATACGCAGTATTTT

J gene: TRBJ2-7
V gene: TRBV7-8
clone size: NA
D gene: TRBD2
CDR3 protein: CASSLGTSGSYEQYF
CDR3 DNA: TGTGCCAGCAGCCTAGGGACTAGCGGGTCCTACGAGCAGTACTTC

J gene: TRBJ2-3
V gene: TRBV7-2
clone size: NA
D gene: NA
CDR3 protein: CASSPPGLDTQYF
CDR3 DNA: TGTGCCAGCAGCCCTCCGGGACTAGATACGCAGTATTTT

J gene: TRBJ1-2
V gene: TRBV28
clone size: NA
D gene: TRBD1
CDR3 protein: CASKGADYGYTF
CDR3 DNA: TGTGCCAGCAAGGGGGCGGACTATGGCTACACCTTC

J gene: TRBJ2-7
V gene: TRBV24-1
clone size: NA
D gene: NA
CDR3 protein: CATSDGVGYEQYF
CDR3 DNA: TGTGCCACCAGTGATGGCGTCGGGTACGAGCAGTACTTC

J gene: TRBJ2-3
V gene: TRBV5-1
clone size: NA
D gene: TRBD2
CDR3 protein: CASRMREGREDTQYF
CDR3 DNA: TGCGCCAGCAGAATGCGGGAGGGCCGTGAAGATACGCAGTATTTT

J gene: TRBJ1-2
V gene: TRBV19
clone size: once
D gene: NA
CDR3 protein: CASRGTVGQQGYTF
CDR3 DNA: TGTGCCAGTAGGGGAACGGTAGGACAACAGGGCTACACCTTC

J gene: TRBJ2-4
V gene: TRBV6-1
clone size: NA
D gene: NA
CDR3 protein: CASSEKATNIQYF
CDR3 DNA: TGTGCCAGCAGTGAGAAAGCGACAAACATTCAGTACTTC

J gene: TRBJ1-1
V gene: TRBV21-1
clone size: NA
D gene: NA
CDR3 protein: CASSSYPHPYRVIKSTEAFF
CDR3 DNA: TGTGCCAGCAGCTCTTACCCACACCCGTACAGGGTAATAAAAAGCACTGAAGCTTTCTTT

J gene: TRBJ2-2
V gene: TRBV18
clone size: NA
D gene: NA
CDR3 protein: CASSPPYNRDTGELFF
CDR3 DNA: TGTGCCAGCTCACCACCGTACAATCGTGACACCGGGGAGCTGTTTTTT

J gene: TRBJ2-1
V gene: TRBV6-6
clone size: NA
D gene: NA
CDR3 protein: CASSQLGGAAIEQFF
CDR3 DNA: TGTGCCAGCAGTCAACTGGGGGGGGCGGCAATTGAGCAGTTCTTC

J gene: TRBJ1-2
V gene: TRBV12-2
clone size: NA
D gene: NA
CDR3 protein: CASPIGYTF
CDR3 DNA: TGTGCAAGTCCAATTGGCTACACCTTC

J gene: TRBJ2-2
V gene: TRBV28
clone size: NA
D gene: TRBD2
CDR3 protein: CASRTSGSLGELFF
CDR3 DNA: TGTGCCAGCAGGACTAGCGGGAGTCTCGGGGAGCTGTTTTTT

J gene: TRBJ2-5
V gene: TRBV21-1
clone size: NA
D gene: NA
CDR3 protein: CASSKGRQFRQETQYF
CDR3 DNA: TGTGCCAGCAGCAAAGGAAGACAGTTCCGCCAAGAGACCCAGTACTTC

J gene: TRBJ1-1
V gene: TRBV6-5
clone size: NA
D gene: TRBD1
CDR3 protein: CASRLMGQGDTEAFF
CDR3 DNA: TGTGCCAGCAGGCTTATGGGACAGGGGGACACTGAAGCTTTCTTT

J gene: TRBJ2-5
V gene: TRBV5-1
clone size: NA
D gene: TRBD1
CDR3 protein: CASRQGSGETQYF
CDR3 DNA: TGCGCCTCCAGACAGGGGAGCGGAGAGACCCAGTACTTC

J gene: TRBJ2-5
V gene: TRBV24-1
clone size: NA
D gene: TRBD1
CDR3 protein: CATSGLPGQGGETQYF
CDR3 DNA: TGTGCCACCAGTGGCTTACCGGGACAGGGAGGAGAGACCCAGTACTTC

J gene: TRBJ1-4
V gene: TRBV2
clone size: NA
D gene: NA
CDR3 protein: CASRTMGGTNEKLFF
CDR3 DNA: TGTGCCAGCAGAACGATGGGGGGGACTAATGAAAAACTGTTTTTT

J gene: TRBJ1-1
V gene: TRBV6-5
clone size: NA
D gene: NA
CDR3 protein: CASRGGLNTEAFF
CDR3 DNA: TGTGCCAGCAGGGGGGGATTGAACACTGAAGCTTTCTTT

J gene: TRBJ2-7
V gene: TRBV28
clone size: NA
D gene: TRBD1
CDR3 protein: CAISTLSGGVWYEQYF
CDR3 DNA: TGTGCCATCTCCACCTTGTCAGGGGGCGTTTGGTACGAGCAGTACTTC

J gene: TRBJ2-7
V gene: TRBV4-1
clone size: NA
D gene: NA
CDR3 protein: CASSQVTGSYEQYF
CDR3 DNA: TGCGCCAGCAGCCAAGTAACAGGCTCCTACGAGCAGTACTTC

J gene: TRBJ2-1
V gene: TRBV19
clone size: NA
D gene: TRBD2
CDR3 protein: CASSRASGRSYNEQFF
CDR3 DNA: TGTGCCAGTAGTAGGGCTAGCGGGAGGTCCTACAATGAGCAGTTCTTC